This T cell receptor (beta chain) originates from a study of post-analysis software for immune sequencing data. The study's findings and limits: Patients used a handful of TRBV segments, including TRBV5-6, TRBV5-1 and TRBV20-1, more often than controls. For normalized Chao1 diversity, multiple sclerosis patients scored significantly lower than controls did.

Unique-molecular-identifier-tagged TCR beta cDNA libraries were used. Once about 0.85 to 11 million T cells were used, roughly 500,000 cDNA molecules resulted. Each CDR3 protein gets one entry after TCRdb re-called the PCR reads with MiXCR. The data hold approximately 440,000 distinct CDR3 sequences, with less than 45% observed a single time. Germline CDR1 and CDR2: SGDLS and YYNGEE. CDR3 length: 12 amino acids. The germline V and J ends were trimmed by 0 bases and 11 bases, with 11 bases remaining between them. As for this clonotype: Its target is not known.

The chain carries TRBV9 and TRBJ2-5, with a possible D match to TRBD1 (6 bases). The sample was blood. This receptor was obtained from a girl aged 10 to 17 with multiple sclerosis. The CDR3 nucleotides are TGTGCCAGCAGCGTAGGGGGACATGAGCAGTACTTC. It specifies CASSVGGHEQYF.